The 5 T cell receptor beta chains below come from one sample, sequenced in a study of cytomegalovirus exposure and HLA in healthy donors. The PCR ran on 60 Vbeta and 13 Jbeta primers. The data were produced by immunoSEQ multiplex PCR, yet TCRdb's version contains in-frame clones alone and is incomplete. The sample has roughly 100,000 clones. The sequenced sample consisted of PBMCs. Source of these receptors: a man between 40 and 49 years old in good health and CMV-seronegative.

V and J are TRBV5-3 and TRBJ2-7; tentative D call: TRBD1 (6 bases). TRBV5-3 has ORF status, its function being uncertain. The CDR3 runs 13 residues. V was shortened by 3 bases and J by 3 bases, with 10 bases between the two germline ends. CDR3: CARSSTGFYEQYF. The DNA for the CDR3 is TGTGCCAGAAGCTCCACAGGGTTCTACGAGCAGTACTTC.

The chain combines TRBV25-1 with TRBJ2-5; D is perhaps TRBD2 (6 bases). Germline V gene data show CDR1 as MGHDK and CDR2 as SYGVNS. The CDR3 contains 17 residues. Trimming removed 4 bases at V and 2 bases at J, with 20 bases between. The CDR3 sequence is CASSVRGTGLWQETQYF. In nucleotides, the CDR3 is TGTGCCAGCAGTGTCCGGGGTACGGGACTGTGGCAAGAGACCCAGTACTTC.

The genes are TRBV4-3 and TRBJ1-2; D may be TRBD1 (5 bases). The germline CDR1 and CDR2 sequences are LGHNA and YSLEER. CDR3 length: 14 amino acids. V lost 4 bases and J lost 3, with 12 bases in between. The CDR3 DNA reads TGCGCCAGCAGCCGAGGGACTGATCACTATGGCTACACCTTC. It is translated as CASSRGTDHYGYTF.

The CDR3 nucleotides are TGTGCCATCAGGGGGACAGCAAACTCGAATGAAGAGACCCAGTACTTC. This encodes CAIRGTANSNEETQYF. The genes are TRBV10-3 and TRBJ2-5; 7 nucleotides agree with TRBD1. The CDR3 consists of 16 residues. Per germline, CDR1 ENHRY and CDR2 SYGVKD. The V segment lost 6 bases and the J segment 3 bases; nucleotides outside the gene matches: 13.

The rearrangement uses TRBV28 and TRBJ2-5; maybe TRBD1 (6 bases). The CDR3 sequence is 15 residues long. The V end was cut by 5 bases, the J end by 3 bases, with 16 bases between. Germline CDR1 is MDHEN and CDR2 is SYDVKM. The CDR3 is CASSTSGVGKETQYF. The CDR3 coding sequence is TGTGCCAGCAGTACCTCAGGGGTGGGGAAAGAGACCCAGTACTTC.